This T cell receptor beta chain was observed in a study of control samples from healthy donors and cancer patients. The method was immunoSEQ multiplex PCR; TCRdb's version includes in-frame clones alone and lacks a portion of them. The sample includes about 96,000 clones, 85% to 95% of them seen just once. V dropped 4 bases and J dropped 8 bases, with 20 bases sitting between them. The CDR3 is 14 amino acids. CDR1 and CDR2 (germline): GTSNPN, SVGIG (reference sequence). Sequences were obtained from blood. The V and J genes are TRBV30 and TRBJ1-2, with D perhaps TRBD1 (5 bases). This TCR came from a man aged 18-30 years in good health. The CDR3: CAWTGGAAPRGYTF. DNA for the CDR3: TGTGCCTGGACCGGAGGGGCGGCCCCTAGGGGCTACACCTTC.